The T cell receptor (beta chain) under discussion was sequenced for a study of OX40 agonist ivuxolimab in advanced cancers. Study context: The patients received agonistic anti-OX40 (CD134) antibody ivuxolimab. Notes on the study in general: Expansion of clones was among the lowest in partial responders at 0.1-3.0 mg/kg. Clonal expansion was seen in CD4+ and CD8+ blood T cells by week 6 at 0.1 to 3.0 mg/kg.

Trimming cost V 6 bases and J 7 bases; bases outside gene matches: 4. Germline CDR1 reads MNHEY; CDR2 reads SMNVEV (reference sequence). The CDR3 extends over 13 amino acids. On this clone: Its cognate antigen is unknown.

The protocol was immunoSEQ multiplex PCR, while the TCRdb copy is restricted to in-frame clones and leaves out a portion. Seen here are approximately 23,000 clones, 80% to 90% observed once, and the top ten hold roughly 23%. Source: CD4+ or CD8+ T cells sorted from blood, taken in a trial of the OX40 agonist ivuxolimab. This clonotype was sampled from an adult with an advanced solid tumor such as melanoma, head and neck, liver or kidney cancer. The rearrangement uses TRBV27 and TRBJ2-2; 8 nucleotides line up with TRBD1. The DNA of the CDR3 is TGTGCCAGCAGAGCAGGGGGCGGCGGGGAGCTGTTTTTT. Its protein is CASRAGGGGELFF.